This T cell receptor beta chain was recorded in a study of blood T cell repertoires in COVID-19. Across the study: The United States, Italy and Spain supplied acute and convalescent COVID-19 samples. Nucleic acid was either cDNA or gDNA, and it came from T cells, B-cell-depleted T cells, or PBMCs.

Deletions cut 2 bases from V and 7 bases from J, with 15 bases between. Germline values: CDR1 SEHNR, CDR2 FQNEAQ (reference sequence). This CDR3 spans 14 amino acids. In the source study's methods: Estimated nucleated cell counts came from reference gene primer amplification. Method: immunoSEQ multiplex PCR; TCRdb's copy keeps in-frame clones and lacks some. V, J and clone size derive from that table, while D and trimming were established from the DNA sequence. The table records roughly 50,000 clones, around nine tenths of them present only once. Sequencing input: peripheral blood. The sequence derives from a woman aged 40 to 50 with active COVID-19. V usage is TRBV7-9 and J usage is TRBJ2-7, with D possibly matching TRBD2 (6 bases). The CDR3 sequence is CASSLPQGGSEQYF. For the CDR3, the DNA is TGTGCCAGCAGCTTACCCCAGGGAGGTAGTGAGCAGTACTTC.